A selection of T cell receptor beta chains follows, all from one sample in a study of T-cell reconstitution after alpha-beta-depleted transplantation in children. TCRdb redid the calling of the PCR reads with MiXCR, one entry per CDR3 protein. The sample has about 300,000 distinct CDR3 sequences, around a tenth seen once. The sample here was PBMCs, taken before TCRalphabeta/CD19-depleted stem cell transplant. These receptors all stem from a boy under two years old with acute myeloid leukemia, due to receive a stem cell transplant. CDR3s include the opening cysteine and the closing phenylalanine or tryptophan. The order of the fields is V gene, clone size, J gene, D gene, CDR3 DNA, CDR3 protein. A D gene is named only where the DNA matches it firmly. Expanded clones get a size class; other rows say once, few or many, or leave the size out.

>TRBV15|many|TRBJ1-5|.
TGTGCCACCAGCAGATCTATCCCGGGGAATCAGCCCCAGCATTTT
CATSRSIPGNQPQHF
>TRBV5-1|many|TRBJ2-3|TRBD2
TGCGCCAGCAGCTTCGGTTTAACTAGCGGCACAGATACGCAGTATTTT
CASSFGLTSGTDTQYF
>TRBV12-3/TRBV12-4|few|TRBJ2-5|.
TGTGCCAGCAGTTTAGCATTGGGAGAAGAGACCCAGTACTTC
CASSLALGEETQYF
>TRBV6-2/TRBV6-3|many|TRBJ2-7|.
TGTGCCAGCAGTTACCGGGCTCCAATCTCCTACGAGCAGTACTTC
CASSYRAPISYEQYF
>TRBV5-1|many|TRBJ2-7|TRBD2
TGCGCCAGCAGCTTGGAGACTCGACTAGCGGGGCTCTACGAGCAGTACTTC
CASSLETRLAGLYEQYF
>TRBV7-8|many|TRBJ2-1|.
TGTGCCAGCAGCCCAGTGGGGGTCGACAATGAGCAGTTCTTC
CASSPVGVDNEQFF
>TRBV9|few|TRBJ2-2|.
TGTGCCAGCAGCGTGGTGATGGCTACCGGGGAGCTGTTTTTT
CASSVVMATGELFF
>TRBV20-1|many|TRBJ2-3|TRBD1
TGCAGTGCTAGAGACGTTCGGACAGGGGCCGTATGGGATACGCAGTATTTT
CSARDVRTGAVWDTQYF
>TRBV5-1|.|TRBJ2-4|TRBD1
TGCGCCAGCAGCTCGCCCGGGACAGGGGGTAACATTCAGTACTTC
CASSSPGTGGNIQYF
>TRBV3-1|.|TRBJ2-1|.
TGTACCATCTGTTTAGAAGCTACCGCCCCTAGTTTTTACAATGAGCAGTTCTTC
CTICLEATAPSFYNEQFF
>TRBV29-1|many|TRBJ1-2|.
TGCAGCGTTCTCCGGGACACCCATGGCTACACCTTC
CSVLRDTHGYTF
>TRBV10-3|many|TRBJ2-7|.
TGTGCCATCAGTGACAGGGGCGGGGAGCAGTACTTC
CAISDRGGEQYF
>TRBV3-1|.|TRBJ2-3|.
TGTGCCAGCAGCCAACGGGGAACAGGCACAGATACGCAGTATTTT
CASSQRGTGTDTQYF
>TRBV20-1|.|TRBJ2-7|TRBD2
TGCAGTGCTGGGAGGACTAGCGGGATCTACGAGCAGTACTTC
CSAGRTSGIYEQYF
>TRBV7-9|many|TRBJ2-1|TRBD2
TGTGCCAGCAGCCCTGCGGGAGCGGGAGTGGGCAATGAGCAGTTCTTC
CASSPAGAGVGNEQFF
>TRBV11-2|many|TRBJ2-3|.
TGTGCCAGCAGCTTTTTCATGGCCGGGACTCCGACCACAGATACGCAGTATTTT
CASSFFMAGTPTTDTQYF
>TRBV28|many|TRBJ2-5|.
TGTGCCAGCAGAGATTACGGGGGTCGCGAGACCCAGTACTTC
CASRDYGGRETQYF
>TRBV20-1|few|TRBJ2-4|TRBD2
TGCAGTGCTAGAGATTTGAAGCTAGCGGGAAGGGGAAACATTCAGTACTTC
CSARDLKLAGRGNIQYF
>TRBV29-1|many|TRBJ2-5|.
TGCAGCGTTGAAATTTCAGGGCAAGAGACCCAGTACTTC
CSVEISGQETQYF
>TRBV4-3|many|TRBJ2-3|.
TGCGCCAGCAGCCAAGGAGCTACAAGCACAGATACGCAGTATTTT
CASSQGATSTDTQYF
>TRBV24-1|many|TRBJ2-1|TRBD1
TGTGCCACCAGTGAAGCGAACACAGGGGACCCCTACAATGAGCAGTTCTTC
CATSEANTGDPYNEQFF
>TRBV3-1|many|TRBJ1-5|.
TGTGCCAGCAGCCCACGACTAGATCAGCCCCAGCATTTT
CASSPRLDQPQHF
>TRBV29-1|.|TRBJ2-5|.
TGCAGCGTTGCTATGGAGACCCAGTACTTC
CSVAMETQYF
>TRBV28|.|TRBJ1-2|TRBD1
TGTGCCAGCAGTTTATACCCCAGACAGGGCAGCTATGGCTACACCTTC
CASSLYPRQGSYGYTF
>TRBV20-1|few|TRBJ1-5|TRBD1
TGCAGTGCTAGACTCAGGGGGGACAATCAGCCCCAGCATTTT
CSARLRGDNQPQHF
>TRBV6-5|.|TRBJ2-1|TRBD2
TGTGCCAGCAGTTACGCGGGGGCGAGCACGGCGGGAGGGCAGCAGTTCTTC
CASSYAGASTAGGQQFF
>TRBV28|many|TRBJ1-2|TRBD1
TGTGCCAGCAGTCCGACAGGGGTTTTTAACTATGGCTACACCTTC
CASSPTGVFNYGYTF
>TRBV6-2/TRBV6-3|many|TRBJ2-3|.
TGTGCCAGCCGTGACGGGAAAAGCACAGATACGCAGTATTTT
CASRDGKSTDTQYF
>TRBV7-2|many|TRBJ2-1|.
TGTGCCAGCAGCCTGCCCTCGGGTTTTATTGATGAGCAGTTCTTC
CASSLPSGFIDEQFF
>TRBV10-2|many|TRBJ2-3|.
TGCGCCAGCAGTGAGTCGGACGGCTACACAGATACGCAGTATTTT
CASSESDGYTDTQYF
>TRBV6-5|many|TRBJ1-5|.
TGTGCCAGCAGTTACTCTTTTACGGGGAATCAGCCCCAGCATTTT
CASSYSFTGNQPQHF
>TRBV28|few|TRBJ2-7|TRBD2
TGTGCCACCCGGGAGGGTCCAAGCTACGAGCAGTACTTC
CATREGPSYEQYF
>TRBV7-9|few|TRBJ1-6|TRBD1
TGTGCCAGCAGCCGGGGACAGGGGCGCAATTCACCCCTCCACTTT
CASSRGQGRNSPLHF
>TRBV29-1|many|TRBJ1-2|.
TGCAGCGTCGGAGGGAATGGCTACACCTTC
CSVGGNGYTF
>TRBV9|many|TRBJ1-6|.
TGTGCCAGCAGCGTAGCGATTAATTCACCCCTCCACTTT
CASSVAINSPLHF
>TRBV7-6|many|TRBJ1-1|.
TGTGCCAGCAGCCGCTACAAGAACACTGAAGCTTTCTTT
CASSRYKNTEAFF
>TRBV12-3/TRBV12-4|few|TRBJ2-3|.
TGTGCCAGCAGACTGGGGCACACCAGCACAGATACGCAGTATTTT
CASRLGHTSTDTQYF
>TRBV7-3|.|TRBJ2-1|.
TGTGCCAGCAGCTTAAGGGCCCAGGGGAGGATTGATGAGCAGTTCTTC
CASSLRAQGRIDEQFF
>TRBV20-1|.|TRBJ2-1|TRBD2
TGCAGTGCGGAGACTAGCAGCTCCTACAATGAGCAGTTCTTC
CSAETSSSYNEQFF
>TRBV19|.|TRBJ2-7|TRBD2
TGTGCCAGTAGTCGGGAGGCGGGAGGGCCAAGTTCCTACGAGCAGTACTTC
CASSREAGGPSSYEQYF
>TRBV4-3|hyperexpanded|TRBJ2-1|.
TGCGCCAGCAGCCAAGATACCGGGATGAAATTAAGCTCCTACAATGAGCAGTTCTTC
CASSQDTGMKLSSYNEQFF
>TRBV24-1|many|TRBJ2-5|TRBD1
TGTGCCACCAGTGGCCAAACAGGGGGGCAAGAGACCCAGTACTTC
CATSGQTGGQETQYF
>TRBV7-9|few|TRBJ2-1|TRBD2
TGTGCCAGCAGCACCCCCACTAGCGGCAATGAGCAGTTCTTC
CASSTPTSGNEQFF
>TRBV5-1|many|TRBJ2-1|.
TGCGCCAGCAGCACCCGGACAGGAGGGGTCTACAATGAGCAGTTCTTC
CASSTRTGGVYNEQFF
>TRBV4-2|many|TRBJ1-1|TRBD1
TGTGCCAGCAGCCCGGACAGGGTGGATAGGAACACTGAAGCTTTCTTT
CASSPDRVDRNTEAFF
>TRBV12-3/TRBV12-4|many|TRBJ2-1|.
TGTGCCAGCAGTTTGGACCTGACGAGCTCCTACAATGAGCAGTTCTTC
CASSLDLTSSYNEQFF
>TRBV19|many|TRBJ2-7|TRBD1
TGTGCCAGTAGACGACCCGGGACAGGGGGAGAGCAGTACTTC
CASRRPGTGGEQYF
>TRBV7-3|many|TRBJ2-6|.
TGTGCCAGCAGCTCAAAATCTGGGGCCAACGTCCTGACTTTC
CASSSKSGANVLTF
>TRBV4-3|many|TRBJ2-3|TRBD2
TGCGCCAGCAGCCTCCGGACTAGTTCAGATACGCAGTATTTT
CASSLRTSSDTQYF